This TCR beta chain derives from a study of monozygotic twins with cystic fibrosis. Study-wide results and limits: Median Simpson clonality of 0.0095 suggested naive T cells predominated.

The CDR3 is made up of 13 amino acids. V shed 9 bases and J shed 5 bases, with 17 bases lying between them. The V gene's germline CDR1 is MNHEY and CDR2 SVGAGI. Comment on this clone: What it recognizes is unknown.

Some clones are missing from TCRdb's copy, which holds only in-frame ones; the method was immunoSEQ multiplex PCR. The table includes under 30,000 clones, 90% detected once. Sequenced material: blood. This TCR came from a girl aged 2-10 years with cystic fibrosis. The chain has TRBV6-5 and TRBJ2-7; a weak D match, TRBD1 (7 bases). CDR3 coding DNA: TGTGCCAGTACCAGGGGGGTTATGAACGAGCAGTACTTC. This codes for CASTRGVMNEQYF.